The next 9 T cell receptor beta chains were all read from a single sample in a study of blood T cell repertoires in COVID-19. The table came from immunoSEQ multiplex PCR; TCRdb's copy has only in-frame clones and leaves some out. The table lists about 75,000 clones, roughly 89% of them singletons. Sample: peripheral blood. The receptors here all came from a woman between 45 and 65 years old with acute or convalescent COVID-19.

This clone has only one observation. The genes are TRBV6-2 or TRBV6-3 and TRBJ2-1, with a possible D match to TRBD2 (5 bases). Germline V lookup: CDR1 MNHEY, CDR2 SVGEGT. The germline V and J ends were trimmed by 2 bases and 2 bases, with 10 bases remaining between them. The CDR3 consists of 15 residues. CDR3 bases: TGTGCCAGCAGTTACGGTGCGGGTGCCTACAATGAGCAGTTCTTC. This codes for CASSYGAGAYNEQFF.

The V call is TRBV5-4, the J call TRBJ1-5, with 11 bases lining up with TRBD1. The V segment lost 9 bases and the J segment 9 bases; nucleotides outside the gene matches: 17. Germline assignment: CDR1 SGHNT and CDR2 YYREEE (reference sequence). The length of the CDR3 is 16 residues. CDR3 DNA: TGTGCCACCCCTTCCCTGGGACAGGGGGGACCTTGGCCCCAGCATTTT. It translates to CATPSLGQGGPWPQHF.

The rearrangement joins TRBV7-9 to TRBJ1-1; D is unresolved. The germline CDR1 and CDR2 sequences are SEHNR and FQNEAQ (reference sequence). The CDR3 spans 13 residues. V lost 8 bases and J lost 1, with 11 bases in between. The CDR3 loop is CASGLQRNTEAFF. As DNA, the CDR3 is TGTGCCAGCGGATTACAGAGGAACACTGAAGCTTTCTTT.

The J gene is TRBJ1-1, the V gene TRBV19; 9 bases align to TRBD1. CDR3 length: 15 amino acids. V lost 5 bases to trimming and J lost 3 bases; unmatched junction nucleotides: 7. Germline V gene sequence: CDR1 LNHDA, CDR2 SQIVND (reference sequence). CDR3 residues: CASSPGQGGDTEAFF. As DNA, the CDR3 is TGTGCCAGTAGTCCGGGACAGGGAGGGGACACTGAAGCTTTCTTT.

This clone was counted a single time. The chain carries TRBV4-3 and TRBJ1-2, with D possibly TRBD1 on 6 matching bases. V gave up 5 bases and J gave up 4 bases, with 17 bases separating them. Germline lookup yields CDR1 LGHNA and CDR2 YSLEER. The CDR3 extends over 15 amino acids. In nucleotides, the CDR3 is TGCGCCAGCAGCGTAAGCAGGGGAAGTGGCTATGGCTACACCTTC. Amino acid sequence: CASSVSRGSGYGYTF.

This chain connects TRBV9 to TRBJ2-1; 9 nucleotides align to TRBD2. V shed 0 bases and J 0 bases; nucleotides not matched to a gene: 10. CDR3 size: 19 residues. Germline CDR1 reads SGDLS; CDR2 reads YYNGEE. The CDR3 coding sequence is TGTGCCAGCAGCGTAGATAGAGGCGGCGGGAGGGCCTCCTACAATGAGCAGTTCTTC. Its translation: CASSVDRGGGRASYNEQFF.

J is TRBJ1-5 and V is TRBV30, with D hard to call. The V gene's germline CDR1 is GTSNPN and CDR2 SVGIG (reference sequence). V shed 7 bases and J shed 4 bases, with 14 bases lying between them. This CDR3 contains 13 residues. The CDR3 sequence is CASSLGRNQPQHF. The CDR3 DNA is TGTGCCTCCTCCTTGGGCCGAAATCAGCCCCAGCATTTT.

CDR3 in amino acids: CASSQDPTGNGNTIYF. DNA for the CDR3: TGTGCCAGCAGCCAAGACCCGACAGGGAACGGAAACACCATATATTTT. The chain employs TRBV4-2 and TRBJ1-3; 7 positions agree with TRBD1. Germline values: CDR1 LGHNA, CDR2 YNFKEQ. The CDR3 consists of 16 residues. The V segment lost 0 bases and the J segment 4 bases; nucleotides outside the gene matches: 6.

In this sample, this clone turned up a few times. This chain connects TRBV14 to TRBJ1-2; 7 bases are a match to TRBD1. Germline trimming cut 3 bases from V and 4 bases from J; bases unmatched to any gene: 8. Germline lookup yields CDR1 SGHDN and CDR2 FVKESK. The CDR3 contains 15 residues. The CDR3 DNA reads TGTGCCAGCAGCCACCGAGGGGACAGAGTCTATGGCTACACCTTC. It translates to CASSHRGDRVYGYTF.